These 7 T cell receptor beta chains were sequenced from one sample in a study of blood T cells in healthy people across ages. Sample-barcoded 5' priming and a J-beta primer mix drove a second PCR of about 6 to 12 cycles. TCRdb independently ran MiXCR on the 5' RACE reads; one entry per CDR3 protein. The profile covers just over 1 million distinct CDR3 sequences, with around 45% appearing a single time and around 18% taken by the ten largest. The sample consisted of blood. These TCRs come from an older woman in good health.

Many counts were recorded for this clonotype. The gene calls are TRBV21-1 and TRBJ2-7; the table's D call TRBD2 went unverified against the DNA. TRBV21-1 is designated a pseudogene. The length of the CDR3 is 12 residues. The CDR3 is CASPDSPSGQYF. Here the CDR3 DNA reads TGTGCCAGTCCAGACTCTCCCTCTGGGCAGTACTTC.

The chain employs TRBV10-2 and TRBJ1-2; TRBD1 might be the D (5 bases). Looked up from germline, CDR1 is WSHSY and CDR2 is SAAADI. V was trimmed by 3 bases and J by 8 bases, leaving 19 bases between them. This CDR3 contains 15 residues. CDR3 in DNA: TGCGCCAGCAGTGACCCTTCGGGGGGGACGGAGGGCTACACCTTC. This translates into CASSDPSGGTEGYTF.

Only one count was recorded for this clonotype. The chain has TRBV6-6 and TRBJ2-7; D assignment may be TRBD1 or TRBD2 (7 bases each). The V end was cut by 6 bases, the J end by 0 bases, with 15 bases between. The CDR3 extends over 15 amino acids. Per germline, CDR1 MNHNY and CDR2 SVGAGI (reference sequence). The CDR3 here is CASRAGQMSSYEQYF. The CDR3 nucleotides read TGTGCCAGCAGAGCGGGACAGATGAGCTCCTACGAGCAGTACTTC.

The chain has TRBV21-1 and TRBJ2-7; the table calls TRBD2, which could not be checked here. TRBV21-1 corresponds to a pseudogene. The CDR3 has 15 residues. CDR3 in DNA: TGTGCCAGCTCCCCGTGGAGGGAGGAACCCTACGAGCAGTACTTC. This gives the protein CASSPWREEPYEQYF.

This clonotype appeared many times. CDR3 region: CASSLIGQMVSVEQFF. CDR3 in DNA: TGTGCCAGCAGCTTAATCGGGCAGATGGTTTCTGTAGAGCAGTTCTTC. This rearrangement joins TRBV7-2 to TRBJ2-1; no definite D call. The CDR3 runs 16 residues. The germline V gene has CDR1 SGHTA and CDR2 FQGNSA. Deletions cut 2 bases from V and 10 bases from J, with 21 bases between.

The J gene is TRBJ2-3, the V gene TRBV7-8, with a possible D match to TRBD1 (5 bases). CDR3 length: 14 residues. Germline V lookup: CDR1 SGHVS, CDR2 FQNEAQ. V lost 7 bases and J 1 base, leaving 12 bases between the germline ends. The CDR3, as DNA: TGTGCCAGCACTCAGGGTGTCGGCACAGATACGCAGTATTTT. As protein: CASTQGVGTDTQYF.

This clonotype was seen a handful of times. The rearrangement uses TRBV9 and TRBJ2-1; D possibly corresponds to TRBD2 (6 bases). CDR3 length: 15 amino acids. CDR1 SGDLS and CDR2 YYNGEE come from the germline V gene. Trimming took off 0 bases at V and 5 bases at J, with 12 bases between the two ends. This chain's CDR3 is CASSVVGTPNNEQFF. The DNA of the CDR3 is TGTGCCAGCAGCGTAGTCGGGACTCCTAACAATGAGCAGTTCTTC.